A selection of T cell receptor beta chains follows, all from one sample in a study of blood T cell repertoires in COVID-19. Measured with immunoSEQ multiplex PCR; TCRdb has only the in-frame clones, and not every one. This table holds roughly 150,000 clones, roughly 85% found once. The sample consisted of PBMCs or T cells enriched from blood (not recorded which). The origin of the receptors is a woman aged 70-85 years in a cohort exposed to, infected with or recovered from COVID-19 (not recorded which). The CDR3 runs from the conserved cysteine through the conserved F or W. A D gene is named only where the DNA matches it firmly. Clone size is stated in some rows and not others, as once, few, many or a class when expanded.

cdr3_nt cdr3_aa j_call clone_size d_call cdr3_length v_call
TGTGCCACCAGTGACGACAGGAATCAAAACATTCAGTACTTC CATSDDRNQNIQYF TRBJ2-4 NA NA 14 TRBV24-1
TGTGCCAGCAGCATCGGACTAGCGGGAGGGTACAATGAGCAGTTCTTC CASSIGLAGGYNEQFF TRBJ2-1 once TRBD2 16 TRBV5-8
TGTGCCAGCAGCGTAGCAGTGGCCCATGGCTACACCTTC CASSVAVAHGYTF TRBJ1-2 NA NA 13 TRBV9
TGTGCCAGCAGTTCTTCAGGACTAGCGGGTTCTAGCACAGATACGCAGTATTTT CASSSSGLAGSSTDTQYF TRBJ2-3 NA TRBD2 18 TRBV28
TGTGCCAGCAGCTTGCTCGAGCCCTACGAGCAGTACTTC CASSLLEPYEQYF TRBJ2-7 NA NA 13 TRBV7-8
TGCGCCAGCAGCCCGGGGGAGGGTACAACGGCCCAGTACTTC CASSPGEGTTAQYF TRBJ2-5 once TRBD2 14 TRBV5-1
TGTGCCAGCAGCTTGGGTGGGACAGACCATGAAAAACTGTTTTTT CASSLGGTDHEKLFF TRBJ1-4 NA TRBD1 15 TRBV5-4
TGCGCCAGCAGCTCGGGACAGGGGGAAGAGACCCAGTACTTC CASSSGQGEETQYF TRBJ2-5 NA TRBD1 14 TRBV5-1
TGTGCCACCAGCAGAGAGCTAGCGGGGGACAATGAGCAGTTCTTC CATSRELAGDNEQFF TRBJ2-1 NA TRBD2 15 TRBV15
TGTGCCATCGGAGGTAGCGATCAGCCCCAGCATTTT CAIGGSDQPQHF TRBJ1-5 NA NA 12 TRBV10-3
TGTGCCAGCAGTTTTTCCGCCGGGACAGCTTATGGGTCACCCCTCCACTTT CASSFSAGTAYGSPLHF TRBJ1-6 NA TRBD1 17 TRBV28
TGTGCCAGCAGTTTTGGAGGGACCGCCAACATTTACGAGCAGTACTTC CASSFGGTANIYEQYF TRBJ2-7 NA NA 16 TRBV28
TGTGCCAGCTCCTCCCGGGAGGGTCTGACAGATACGCAGTATTTT CASSSREGLTDTQYF TRBJ2-3 NA TRBD2 15 TRBV18
TGTGCCAGCAGCTCCTCAAGCGGGACCTCCTACGAGCAGTACTTC CASSSSSGTSYEQYF TRBJ2-7 NA TRBD2 15 TRBV7-2
TGTGCCAGCAGTTCCCTCCTGGAGGGGGGACTAGCGAATGAGCAGTACTTC CASSSLLEGGLANEQYF TRBJ2-7 NA TRBD2 17 TRBV28
TGCGCCAGCAGCTTGGACCGCGAGGAGGCCCCGCCCAGCCCTACGCAGTATTTT CASSLDREEAPPSPTQYF TRBJ2-3 NA NA 18 TRBV5-1
TGTGCCAGCGTCGAGGGAGGGAAACGCTACGAGCAGTACTTC CASVEGGKRYEQYF TRBJ2-7 NA TRBD2 14 TRBV28
TGTGCCACCAGTGATTCAGGGACAGCCAACTCACCCCTCCACTTT CATSDSGTANSPLHF TRBJ1-6 NA TRBD1 15 TRBV24-1
TGTGCCAGCAGCCGGGGACAGGGTGCCTACAATGAGCAGTTCTTC CASSRGQGAYNEQFF TRBJ2-1 NA TRBD1 15 TRBV7-2
TGTGCCAGTAGCCTCAGGAGGGAAGAAAAACTGTTTTTT CASSLRREEKLFF TRBJ1-4 NA NA 13 TRBV19
TGTGCCAGCAGTCCAAGACAGGGGGCTTGGGAGACCCAGTACTTC CASSPRQGAWETQYF TRBJ2-5 NA TRBD1 15 TRBV5-4
TGTGCCAGCAGCCCGAGACAGAACACCGGGGAGCTGTTTTTT CASSPRQNTGELFF TRBJ2-2 NA NA 14 TRBV7-2
TGTGCCAGCAGTAGGGCTAGCGGGGAGCAGTACTTC CASSRASGEQYF TRBJ2-7 NA TRBD2 12 TRBV25-1
TGTGCCAGCACCTCTTCTAACTACGAGCAGTACTTC CASTSSNYEQYF TRBJ2-7 NA NA 12 TRBV28
TGTGCCCCACTAGCGGGAGGGCCGGGGTACGAGCAGTACTTC CAPLAGGPGYEQYF TRBJ2-7 NA TRBD2 14 TRBV24-1
TGCGCCAGCAGCTTGGGAGGGACAGGGGGCCACCGGTACTTC CASSLGGTGGHRYF TRBJ2-7 NA TRBD1 14 TRBV5-1
TGTGCCAGCGTTTCCCAGGGGTCCCATTACAATGAGCAGTTCTTC CASVSQGSHYNEQFF TRBJ2-1 NA NA 15 TRBV2
TGTGCCACCGCCAGGGACCAAGAGACCCAGTACTTC CATARDQETQYF TRBJ2-5 NA NA 12 TRBV19
TGTGCCAGCAGCTCTCCTTCCACCGGGGAGCTGTTTTTT CASSSPSTGELFF TRBJ2-2 NA NA 13 TRBV13
TGTGCTAGCAGGGGGATGGGCCCCCGGACCGGGGAGCTGTTTTTT CASRGMGPRTGELFF TRBJ2-2 NA TRBD1 15 TRBV19
TGTGCCAGCAGCGGGGACAGGGCAGATACGCAGTATTTT CASSGDRADTQYF TRBJ2-3 NA TRBD1 13 TRBV9
TGTGCCAGCAGCCAAGTGTGGAGTGGCTACACCTTC CASSQVWSGYTF TRBJ1-2 NA NA 12 TRBV3-1/TRBV3-2
TGCGCCAGCAGCCAAGATGGAGGGGGCCTTAAATACGAGCAGTACTTC CASSQDGGGLKYEQYF TRBJ2-7 NA NA 16 TRBV4-1
TGTGCCAGCAGCGGCGGGACTAGTTACAACAATGAGCAGTTCTTC CASSGGTSYNNEQFF TRBJ2-1 few TRBD2 15 TRBV11-3
TGTGCCAGCAGTTTATTACAGGGGGGCAATCAGCCCCAGCATTTT CASSLLQGGNQPQHF TRBJ1-5 few TRBD1 15 TRBV28
TGTGCCAGCAGGCGATCTAGCACAGATACGCAGTATTTT CASRRSSTDTQYF TRBJ2-3 NA NA 13 TRBV2
TGTGCCAGCACGGAAGCCGGGTTTGGCTACACCTTC CASTEAGFGYTF TRBJ1-2 NA NA 12 TRBV28